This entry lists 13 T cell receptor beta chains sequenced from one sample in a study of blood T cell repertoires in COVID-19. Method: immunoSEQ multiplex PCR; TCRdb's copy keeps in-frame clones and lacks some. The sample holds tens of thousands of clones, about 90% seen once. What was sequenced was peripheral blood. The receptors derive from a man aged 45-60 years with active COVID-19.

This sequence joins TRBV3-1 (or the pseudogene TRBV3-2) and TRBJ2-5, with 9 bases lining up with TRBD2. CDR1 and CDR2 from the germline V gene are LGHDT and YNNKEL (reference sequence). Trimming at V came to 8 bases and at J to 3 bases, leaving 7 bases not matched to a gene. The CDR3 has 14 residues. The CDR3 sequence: CASEEAGGKETQYF. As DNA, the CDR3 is TGTGCCAGCGAGGAAGCGGGGGGAAAAGAGACCCAGTACTTC.

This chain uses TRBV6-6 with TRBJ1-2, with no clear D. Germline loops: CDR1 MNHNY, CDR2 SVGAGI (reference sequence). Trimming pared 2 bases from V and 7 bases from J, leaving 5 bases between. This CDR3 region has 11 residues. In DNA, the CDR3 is TGTGCCAGCAGTTACCTCGGTGGCTACACCTTC. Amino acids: CASSYLGGYTF.

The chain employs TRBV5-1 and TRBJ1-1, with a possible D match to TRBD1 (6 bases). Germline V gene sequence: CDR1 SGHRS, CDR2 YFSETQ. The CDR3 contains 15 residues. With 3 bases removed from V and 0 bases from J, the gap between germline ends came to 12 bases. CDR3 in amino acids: CASSYEGGLNTEAFF. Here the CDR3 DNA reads TGCGCCAGCAGCTACGAGGGGGGGTTGAACACTGAAGCTTTCTTT.

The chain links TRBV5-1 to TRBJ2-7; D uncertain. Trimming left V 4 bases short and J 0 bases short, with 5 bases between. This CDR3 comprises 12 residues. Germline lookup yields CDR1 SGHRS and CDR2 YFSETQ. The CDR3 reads CASSPSSYEQYF. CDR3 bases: TGCGCCAGCAGCCCTAGCTCCTACGAGCAGTACTTC.

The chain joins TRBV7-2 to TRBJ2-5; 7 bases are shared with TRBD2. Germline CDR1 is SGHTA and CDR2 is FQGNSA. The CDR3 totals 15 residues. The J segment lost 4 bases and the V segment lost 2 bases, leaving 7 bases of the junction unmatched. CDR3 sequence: CASSLQGAGAETQYF. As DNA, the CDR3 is TGTGCCAGCAGCTTACAGGGCGCGGGAGCAGAGACCCAGTACTTC.

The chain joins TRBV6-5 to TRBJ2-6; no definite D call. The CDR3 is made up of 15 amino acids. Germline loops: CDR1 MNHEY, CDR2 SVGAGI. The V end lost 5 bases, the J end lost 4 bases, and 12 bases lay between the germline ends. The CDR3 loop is CASSPNSPGANVLTF. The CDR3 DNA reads TGTGCCAGCAGTCCCAACAGTCCGGGGGCCAACGTCCTGACTTTC.

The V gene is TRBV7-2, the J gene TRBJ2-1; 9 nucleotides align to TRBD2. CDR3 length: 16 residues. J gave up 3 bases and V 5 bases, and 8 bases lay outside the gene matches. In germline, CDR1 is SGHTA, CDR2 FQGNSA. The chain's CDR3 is CASSRSSGIIYNEQFF. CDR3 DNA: TGTGCCAGCAGCCGTTCTAGCGGGATTATCTACAATGAGCAGTTCTTC.

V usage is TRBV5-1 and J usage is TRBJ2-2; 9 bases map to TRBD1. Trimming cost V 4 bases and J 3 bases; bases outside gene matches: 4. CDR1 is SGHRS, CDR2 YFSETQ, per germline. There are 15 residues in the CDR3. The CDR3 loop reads CASSTGTGHTGELFF. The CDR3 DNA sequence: TGCGCCAGCAGCACCGGGACAGGGCACACCGGGGAGCTGTTTTTT.

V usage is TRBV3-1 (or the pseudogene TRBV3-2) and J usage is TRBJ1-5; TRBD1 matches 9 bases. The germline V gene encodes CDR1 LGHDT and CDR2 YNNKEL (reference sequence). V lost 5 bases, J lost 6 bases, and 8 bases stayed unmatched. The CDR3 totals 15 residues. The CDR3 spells CASSLGTGTGQPQHF. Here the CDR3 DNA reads TGTGCCAGCAGCTTAGGGACAGGGACGGGTCAGCCCCAGCATTTT.

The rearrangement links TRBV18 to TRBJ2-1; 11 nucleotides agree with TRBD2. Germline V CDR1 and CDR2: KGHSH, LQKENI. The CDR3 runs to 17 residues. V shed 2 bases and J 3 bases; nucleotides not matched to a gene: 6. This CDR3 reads CASSPAALAGGYNEQFF. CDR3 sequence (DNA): TGTGCCAGCTCACCAGCCGCCCTAGCGGGAGGCTACAATGAGCAGTTCTTC. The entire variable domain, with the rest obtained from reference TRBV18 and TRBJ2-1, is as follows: NAGVMQNPRHLVRRRGQEARLRCSPMKGHSHVYWYRQLPEEGLKFMVYLQKENIIDESGMPKERFSAEFPKEGPSILRIQQVVRGDSAAYFCASSPAALAGGYNEQFFGPGTRLTVL.

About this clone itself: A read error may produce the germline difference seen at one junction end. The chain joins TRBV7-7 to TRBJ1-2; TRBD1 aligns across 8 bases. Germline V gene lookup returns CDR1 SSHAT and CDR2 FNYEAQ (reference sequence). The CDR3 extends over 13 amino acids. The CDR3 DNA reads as TGTGCTAGCACCGCAGGGACAGGAGGTGGCTACACCTTC. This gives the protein CASTAGTGGGYTF.

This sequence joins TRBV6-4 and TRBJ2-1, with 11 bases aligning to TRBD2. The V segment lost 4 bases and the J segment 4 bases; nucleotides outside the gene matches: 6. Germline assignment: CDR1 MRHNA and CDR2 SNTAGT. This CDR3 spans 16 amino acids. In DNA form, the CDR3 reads TGTGCCAGCAGTGGGGTAGCGGGGGGGCCTTACAATGAGCAGTTCTTC. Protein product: CASSGVAGGPYNEQFF.

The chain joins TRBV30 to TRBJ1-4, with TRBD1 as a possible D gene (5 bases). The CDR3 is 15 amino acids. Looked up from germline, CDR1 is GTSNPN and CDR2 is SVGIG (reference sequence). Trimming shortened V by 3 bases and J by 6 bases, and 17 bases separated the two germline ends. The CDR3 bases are TGTGCCTGGAGAGGGCCAACAGGACCCTATGAAAAACTGTTTTTT. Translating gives CAWRGPTGPYEKLFF.